The clone carrying this T cell receptor (beta chain) was detected only a few times. What it binds is unknown. The data derive from a study of blood T cells in healthy people across ages. Study conclusions and caveats: Calculation of diversity from one million T cells yielded estimates considered to be underestimates.

Germline CDR1 and CDR2: MNHNS and SASEGT. Trimming left V 5 bases short and J 5 bases short, with 13 bases between. The CDR3 is made up of 14 amino acids. Through a sample-barcoded 5' primer and a J-beta primer mix, a second PCR was run for about 6 to 11 cycles. MiXCR, applied by TCRdb to the 5' RACE reads, yields one record per CDR3 protein. This sample yields approximately 780,000 distinct CDR3 sequences, of which around 24% are seen a single time; around 3% belongs to the top ten. The same data also went into a second study, on T cells of mothers and their children. That study reports: Per child, about 2.8 million TCR beta CDR3 reads were obtained, against over 9.5 million per mother. Slightly higher overlap, not significant, was seen in related mother-child pairs than in unrelated pairs.

The chain combines TRBV6-1 with TRBJ2-1; the D gene could be TRBD1 or TRBD2 (5 bases each). Sequenced input: blood. The receptor's source is a boy younger than 18 in good health. The CDR3 DNA is TGTGCCAGCAGTCCAATGGGGACCCACAATGAGCAGTTCTTC. Protein product: CASSPMGTHNEQFF.